Each of the 29 T cell receptor beta chains below was sequenced from the same sample in a study of blood T cell repertoires in COVID-19. Sequencing was performed with immunoSEQ multiplex PCR; in TCRdb, only in-frame clones are kept and a portion is missing. The sample records roughly 250,000 clones, 75% to 90% being singletons. Sequencing was carried out using PBMCs or T cells enriched from blood (not recorded which). These receptors came from a young woman who had recovered from COVID-19.

V is TRBV2 and J is TRBJ2-7; D may be TRBD2 (6 bases). Germline V gene sequence: CDR1 SNHLY, CDR2 FYNNEI. V was clipped by 7 bases and J by 7 bases, with 14 bases between them. This CDR3 comprises 12 residues. The CDR3 DNA is TGTGCCAGCATGGGGGACTTGGATGAGCAGTACTTC. Encoded protein: CASMGDLDEQYF.

The CDR3 reads CASSKVRQEGGGILYGYTF. Written as DNA, the CDR3 is TGTGCCAGCAGCAAAGTCAGACAAGAGGGAGGGGGGATTCTATATGGCTACACCTTC. The rearrangement links TRBV21-1 to TRBJ1-2. TRBV21-1 corresponds to a pseudogene. The CDR3 is made up of 19 amino acids.

The chain combines TRBV3-1 (or the pseudogene TRBV3-2) with TRBJ1-1; 7 nucleotides agree with TRBD1. In germline, CDR1 is LGHDT, CDR2 YNNKEL (reference sequence). The CDR3 loop spans 14 amino acids. Germline trimming cut 6 bases from V and 1 base from J; bases unmatched to any gene: 5. CDR3 coding DNA: TGTGCCAGCAGTTACCGGGACAGGAACACTGAAGCTTTCTTT. As protein: CASSYRDRNTEAFF.

CDR3 DNA: TGTGCCAGCAGCGTTCCTGGACAGGGCCAGGACACTGAAGCTTTCTTT. Translated: CASSVPGQGQDTEAFF. The chain employs TRBV7-9 and TRBJ1-1; TRBD1 aligns across 8 bases. CDR3 length equals 16 residues. Trimming cost V 5 bases and J 3 bases; bases outside gene matches: 11. Per germline, CDR1 SEHNR and CDR2 FQNEAQ (reference sequence).

This clone was recorded once. The chain links TRBV11-2 to TRBJ1-2, with 10 bases matching TRBD1. With V trimmed by 6 bases and J by 2 bases, 18 bases remained unmatched. This CDR3 comprises 19 residues. Per germline, CDR1 SGHAT and CDR2 FQNNGV. The DNA for the CDR3 is TGTGCCAGCAGAAAAGACAGGGGGCGAATCGCGTCCGGAAACTATGGCTACACCTTC. Translated, it gives CASRKDRGRIASGNYGYTF.

CDR3 in DNA: TGTGCCAGCAGGAGCGGGGGGGCCGGGGCCAACGTCCTGACTTTC. Its protein is CASRSGGAGANVLTF. V gene TRBV6-5 combines with J gene TRBJ2-6; 10 bases line up with TRBD2. From germline, CDR1 is MNHEY and CDR2 SVGAGI. V was pared by 6 bases and J by 4 bases, with 3 bases of the junction left unmatched. This CDR3 is built from 15 residues.

The count of this clone is one. The chain links TRBV14 to TRBJ1-2; D gene uncertain. The CDR3 runs to 14 residues. The V and J ends lost 2 bases and 8 bases respectively, with 15 bases between them. Germline V gene lookup returns CDR1 SGHDN and CDR2 FVKESK. The CDR3 region is CASSQQVGSYGYTF. The CDR3, as DNA: TGTGCCAGCAGCCAACAGGTCGGCTCCTACGGCTACACCTTC.

Details on this clone: Other DNA sequences of this sample code for an identical CDR3. The gene calls are TRBV5-1 and TRBJ2-1; perhaps TRBD1 as D (7 bases). With 0 bases removed from V and 2 bases from J, the gap between germline ends came to 9 bases. In germline, CDR1 is SGHRS, CDR2 YFSETQ. CDR3 length: 15 residues. CDR3 DNA: TGCGCCAGCAGCTTGGCCAGGGGGGCCTACAATGAGCAGTTCTTC. This sequence encodes CASSLARGAYNEQFF.

The CDR3 coding sequence is TGTGCCAGCAGTTTAGTACAGGGTAACACTGAAGCTTTCTTT. Translating it yields CASSLVQGNTEAFF. The V call is TRBV27, the J call TRBJ1-1; possible D gene TRBD1, 6 bases. The germline V gene encodes CDR1 MNHEY and CDR2 SMNVEV (reference sequence). V lost 2 bases and J lost 2, with 9 bases in between. The CDR3 has 14 residues.

The chain employs TRBV10-1 and TRBJ2-2, with D possibly TRBD2 on 6 matching bases. This CDR3 spans 15 amino acids. Germline values: CDR1 WNHNN, CDR2 SYGVQD (reference sequence). V dropped 2 bases and J dropped 3 bases, with 10 bases sitting between them. CDR3 amino acids: CASSEAGGYTGELFF. The CDR3 DNA follows: TGCGCCAGCAGTGAGGCCGGGGGTTACACCGGGGAGCTGTTTTTT.

This chain connects TRBV7-2 to TRBJ1-5; D unresolved. CDR3 length equals 15 residues. The V and J ends lost 1 base and 7 bases respectively, with 14 bases between them. The germline V gene encodes CDR1 SGHTA and CDR2 FQGNSA. The CDR3, as DNA: TGTGCCAGCAGCTTAGTTCGACTCCCGGGGCAGCCCCAGCATTTT. It yields the protein CASSLVRLPGQPQHF. The whole variable domain, remainder taken from reference TRBV7-2 and TRBJ1-5, is GAGVSQSPSNKVTEKGKDVELRCDPISGHTALYWYRQSLGQGLEFLIYFQGNSAPDKSGLPSDRFSAERTGGSVSTLTIQRTQQEDSAVYLCASSLVRLPGQPQHFGDGTRLSIL.

The chain links TRBV19 to TRBJ1-1, with TRBD1 matching 12 bases. This CDR3 has 18 residues. J was trimmed by 2 bases and V by 2 bases; bases with no gene match: 9. Germline CDR1 reads LNHDA; CDR2 reads SQIVND (reference sequence). The CDR3 nucleotides read TGTGCCAGTAGTATACCGCCCGCCGGGACAGGGGGCAACACTGAAGCTTTCTTT. Its translation is CASSIPPAGTGGNTEAFF.

The chain carries TRBV10-3 and TRBJ1-4, with D hard to call. This CDR3 has 15 amino acids. Germline-derived CDR1 and CDR2 are ENHRY and SYGVKD. V shed 0 bases and J shed 8 bases, with 13 bases lying between them. The CDR3 loop is CAISESEGKGEKLFF. The CDR3 DNA follows: TGTGCCATCAGTGAGTCGGAGGGAAAAGGGGAAAAACTGTTTTTT.

The rearrangement links TRBV19 to TRBJ2-6; a weak D match, TRBD2 (6 bases). This CDR3 spans 16 amino acids. Germline V gene data show CDR1 as LNHDA and CDR2 as SQIVND (reference sequence). V shed 2 bases and J shed 0 bases, with 8 bases lying between them. The CDR3 DNA sequence: TGTGCCAGTAGTATATCGGGAGCCTCTGGGGCCAACGTCCTGACTTTC. Its translation is CASSISGASGANVLTF.

This clone was seen a single time. This sequence joins TRBV2 and TRBJ2-5, with 9 bases that match TRBD1. CDR3 size: 15 residues. The J segment lost 4 bases and the V segment lost 3 bases, leaving 6 bases of the junction unmatched. Germline-derived CDR1 and CDR2 are SNHLY and FYNNEI. CDR3 amino acids: CASSETGGLIETQYF. CDR3 coding DNA: TGTGCCAGCAGTGAGACAGGGGGATTAATAGAGACCCAGTACTTC.

The rearrangement links TRBV19 to TRBJ2-6; D is unresolved. The CDR3 length is 14 residues. In germline, CDR1 is LNHDA, CDR2 SQIVND (reference sequence). V was trimmed by 11 bases and J by 2 bases, leaving 13 bases between them. The CDR3 sequence: CAPTWQAGANVLTF. CDR3 in DNA: TGTGCCCCGACGTGGCAGGCTGGGGCCAACGTCCTGACTTTC.

The chain has TRBV11-3 and TRBJ2-6; no reliable D call. Trimming left V 5 bases short and J 2 bases short, with 4 bases between. The CDR3 has 13 amino acids. Germline loops: CDR1 SGHNT, CDR2 YENEEA. DNA of the CDR3: TGTGCCAGCAGCCTCCCTGGGGCCAACGTCCTGACTTTC. Its translation is CASSLPGANVLTF. Variable domain in full (rest from reference TRBV11-3 and TRBJ2-6): EAGVVQSPRYKIIEKKQPVAFWCNPISGHNTLYWYLQNLGQGPELLIRYENEEAVDDSQLPKDRFSAERLKGVDSTLKIQPAELGDSAVYLCASSLPGANVLTFGAGSRLTVL.

The chain links TRBV18 to TRBJ1-2; D unclear. The CDR3 sequence is 13 residues long. Trimming cost V 6 bases and J 1 base, with 9 bases left between them. Germline V gene data show CDR1 as KGHSH and CDR2 as LQKENI. The CDR3 sequence: CASSEEGNYGYTF. DNA of the CDR3: TGTGCCAGCTCGGAGGAGGGTAACTATGGCTACACCTTC.

V and J are TRBV19 and TRBJ2-4; 9 bases agree with TRBD2. The junction had 6 bases not matched to a gene; V was cut back by 6 bases and J by 3 bases. The CDR3 consists of 15 residues. Germline CDR1 reads LNHDA; CDR2 reads SQIVND (reference sequence). The CDR3 sequence: CASSLAGDRKNIQYF. The CDR3, as DNA: TGTGCCAGTAGCTTAGCGGGAGACCGCAAAAACATTCAGTACTTC.

The genes are TRBV7-6 and TRBJ2-3; 9 nucleotides align to TRBD1. The CDR3 sequence is 15 residues long. Trimming cost V 5 bases and J 3 bases; bases outside gene matches: 6. Germline CDR1 reads SGHVS; CDR2 reads FNYEAQ. CDR3 loop: CASSGGTGTTDTQYF. The CDR3 DNA sequence: TGTGCCAGCAGCGGTGGGACAGGGACAACAGATACGCAGTATTTT.

This chain joins TRBV6-5 and TRBJ1-2; D is unresolved. V was cut by 2 bases and J by 4 bases, with 11 bases left in between. The germline gives CDR1 MNHEY, CDR2 SVGAGI. The CDR3 runs to 14 residues. The CDR3 DNA reads TGTGCCAGCAGTTACAAGAGGTTCAGCTATGGCTACACCTTC. Residues: CASSYKRFSYGYTF.

A word on this clone: The same CDR3 also results from other DNA sequences found in this sample. The J gene is TRBJ1-1, the V gene TRBV12-3 or TRBV12-4, with 9 bases that match TRBD1. This CDR3 is built from 13 residues. The V gene end was trimmed by 6 bases and the J gene end by 4 bases; junction bases not matched to a gene: 3. The CDR3 loop is CASSTDRGTEAFF. The CDR3 DNA reads as TGTGCCAGCAGCACGGACAGGGGCACTGAAGCTTTCTTT.

The J gene is TRBJ1-1, the V gene TRBV2, with D possibly being TRBD1 (5 bases). Trimming stripped 9 bases from V and 8 bases from J, with 13 bases between. Looked up from germline, CDR1 is SNHLY and CDR2 is FYNNEI. CDR3 length: 11 residues. In DNA form, the CDR3 reads TGTGCCAGTCGGCGGGACGGAGAAGCTTTCTTT. Its translation: CASRRDGEAFF.

The chain carries TRBV5-4 and TRBJ1-4; TRBD1 might be the D (5 bases). V was pared by 9 bases and J by 8 bases, with 23 bases between. Germline V gene lookup returns CDR1 SGHNT and CDR2 YYREEE (reference sequence). The CDR3 is made up of 15 amino acids. This CDR3 reads CAIQNRSVVGEKLFF. CDR3 bases: TGTGCCATCCAAAACAGGAGTGTAGTGGGGGAAAAACTGTTTTTT.

The V call is TRBV3-1 (or the pseudogene TRBV3-2), the J call TRBJ2-5; D might be TRBD1 (7 bases). V was clipped by 0 bases and J by 3 bases, with 11 bases between them. The CDR3 has 15 amino acids. Germline lookup yields CDR1 LGHDT and CDR2 YNNKEL (reference sequence). In DNA form, the CDR3 reads TGTGCCAGCAGCCAAGAGTCCAGGGGGGAAGAGACCCAGTACTTC. Amino acid sequence: CASSQESRGEETQYF.

V usage is TRBV19 and J usage is TRBJ1-5; D gene unclear. The CDR3 spans 14 residues. V lost 5 bases to trimming and J lost 7 bases, with 15 bases between them. Germline values: CDR1 LNHDA, CDR2 SQIVND (reference sequence). The DNA of the CDR3 is TGTGCCAGTAGTGTGCTTGTAGGCGGACAGCCCCAGCATTTT. Translation gives CASSVLVGGQPQHF.

Only a few counts were recorded for this clone. The J gene is TRBJ1-1, the V gene TRBV19; D gene uncertain. V lost 3 bases, J lost 4 bases, and 12 bases lay in between. Germline CDR1 and CDR2: LNHDA and SQIVND (reference sequence). The CDR3 loop spans 14 amino acids. CDR3 sequence (DNA): TGTGCCAGTAGTATCCTCCCGCGGCGCACTGAAGCTTTCTTT. It specifies CASSILPRRTEAFF.

The J gene is TRBJ1-2, the V gene TRBV15; D is possibly TRBD1 (5 bases). The V gene's germline CDR1 is LNHNV and CDR2 YYDKDF (reference sequence). The CDR3 has 16 residues. The ends were cut back, 0 bases at V and 3 bases at J, with 14 bases in the middle. CDR3 region: CATSRDRAGDYYGYTF. CDR3 DNA: TGTGCCACCAGCAGAGACAGGGCGGGGGATTACTATGGCTACACCTTC.

This chain joins TRBV2 and TRBJ2-7, with a tentative D call TRBD2 (5 bases). The CDR3 has 14 amino acids. V was shortened by 9 bases and J by 3 bases, with 18 bases between the two germline ends. Germline-derived CDR1 and CDR2 are SNHLY and FYNNEI. For the CDR3, the DNA is TGTGCCAGTGAACTACTAGGCAATCACTACGAGCAGTACTTC. It encodes CASELLGNHYEQYF.